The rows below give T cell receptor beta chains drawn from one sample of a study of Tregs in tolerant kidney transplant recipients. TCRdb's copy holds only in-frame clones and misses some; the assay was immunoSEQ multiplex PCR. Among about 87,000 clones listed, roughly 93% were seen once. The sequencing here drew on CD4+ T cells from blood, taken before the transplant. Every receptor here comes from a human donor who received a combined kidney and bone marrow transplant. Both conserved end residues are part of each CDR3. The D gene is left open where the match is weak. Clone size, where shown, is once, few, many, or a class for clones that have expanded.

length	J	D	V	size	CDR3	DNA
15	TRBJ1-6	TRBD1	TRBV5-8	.	CASSFRDRGYSPLHF	TGTGCCAGCAGTTTCCGGGACAGGGGATATTCACCCCTCCACTTT
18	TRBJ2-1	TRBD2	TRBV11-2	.	CASSLGLAGGIWDNEQFF	TGTGCCAGCAGCCTGGGACTAGCGGGAGGGATTTGGGACAATGAGCAGTTCTTC
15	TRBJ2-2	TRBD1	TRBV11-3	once	CASSLGDRDTGELFF	TGTGCCAGCAGCTTAGGGGACAGGGACACCGGGGAGCTGTTTTTT
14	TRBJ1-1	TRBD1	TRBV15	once	CATIRDRLNTEAFF	TGTGCCACCATCCGGGACAGGCTGAACACTGAAGCTTTCTTT
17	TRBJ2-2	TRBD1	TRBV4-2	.	CASSQDPGQGFAGELFF	TGTGCCAGCAGCCAAGATCCGGGACAGGGGTTCGCCGGGGAGCTGTTTTTT
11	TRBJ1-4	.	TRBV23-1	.	CASSSQEKLFF	TGCGCCAGCAGTTCTCAGGAAAAACTGTTTTTT
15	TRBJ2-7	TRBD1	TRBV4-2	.	CASSQDRQGLFGQYF	TGTGCCAGCAGCCAAGATCGACAGGGGCTGTTTGGGCAGTACTTC
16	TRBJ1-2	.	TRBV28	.	CASSPYTGRTNYGYTF	TGTGCCAGCAGCCCGTACACGGGAAGAACTAACTATGGCTACACCTTC
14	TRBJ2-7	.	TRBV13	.	CASSLKLTTYEQYF	TGTGCCAGCAGCCTAAAACTAACAACCTACGAGCAGTACTTC
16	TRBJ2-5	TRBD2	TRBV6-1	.	CASSELLAGAKETQYF	TGTGCCAGCAGTGAGCTATTAGCGGGGGCTAAAGAGACCCAGTACTTC
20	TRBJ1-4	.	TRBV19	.	CASSINRENFWGATNEKLFF	TGTGCCAGTAGTATTAACAGGGAAAATTTTTGGGGAGCAACTAATGAAAAACTGTTTTTT
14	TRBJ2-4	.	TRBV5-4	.	CASSAQQGGNIQYF	TGTGCCAGCAGCGCTCAACAGGGCGGAAACATTCAGTACTTC
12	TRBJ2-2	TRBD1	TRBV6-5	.	CATYRGPGELFF	TGTGCCACTTACAGGGGACCCGGGGAGCTGTTTTTT
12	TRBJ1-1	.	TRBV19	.	CASSMLGDSAFF	TGTGCCAGTAGTATGCTAGGCGACTCGGCTTTCTTT
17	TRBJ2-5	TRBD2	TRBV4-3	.	CASSQDLGLAGGETQYF	TGCGCCAGCAGCCAAGATCTGGGACTAGCGGGGGGAGAGACCCAGTACTTC
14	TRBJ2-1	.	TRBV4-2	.	CASSQVAAFNEQFF	TGTGCCAGCAGCCAAGTAGCGGCGTTCAATGAGCAGTTCTTC
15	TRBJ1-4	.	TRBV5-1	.	CASSFSAGTNEKLFF	TGCGCCAGCAGCTTCTCAGCAGGAACCAATGAAAAACTGTTTTTT
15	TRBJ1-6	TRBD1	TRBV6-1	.	CASDSGQGWNSPLHF	TGTGCCAGCGACTCGGGACAGGGGTGGAATTCACCCCTCCACTTT
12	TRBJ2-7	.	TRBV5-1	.	CASKRESYEQYF	TGCGCCAGCAAAAGGGAGTCCTACGAGCAGTACTTC
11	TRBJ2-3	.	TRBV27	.	CASSSSDTQYF	TGTGCCAGCAGTTCGTCAGATACGCAGTATTTT
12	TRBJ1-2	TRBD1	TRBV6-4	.	CASSATQGDYTF	TGTGCCAGCAGTGCTACTCAGGGGGACTACACCTTC
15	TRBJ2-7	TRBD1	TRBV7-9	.	CASSYDGQGAREQYF	TGTGCCAGCAGCTACGATGGACAGGGGGCTCGGGAGCAGTACTTC
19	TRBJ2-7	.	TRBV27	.	CASSLGWQDPSAGPGEQYF	TGTGCCAGCAGTTTAGGGTGGCAGGACCCCTCGGCGGGACCGGGCGAGCAGTACTTC
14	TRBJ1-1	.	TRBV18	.	CASSPPSVATEAFF	TGTGCCAGCTCACCACCGTCAGTGGCCACTGAAGCTTTCTTT
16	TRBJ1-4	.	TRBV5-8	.	CASSLLPRPANEKLFF	TGTGCCAGCAGCCTCCTCCCCAGACCAGCGAATGAAAAACTGTTTTTT
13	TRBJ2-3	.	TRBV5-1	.	CASSLVIPDTQYF	TGCGCCAGCAGCTTGGTCATTCCAGATACGCAGTATTTT
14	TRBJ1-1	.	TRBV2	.	CASSEEVRRTEAFF	TGTGCCAGCAGTGAAGAGGTCCGGAGAACTGAAGCTTTCTTT
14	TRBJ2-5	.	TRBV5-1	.	CASSFIGQEETQYF	TGCGCCAGCAGCTTCATTGGCCAGGAAGAGACCCAGTACTTC
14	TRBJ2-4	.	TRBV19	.	CASSTQRAKNIQYF	TGTGCCAGTAGTACCCAGCGGGCCAAAAACATTCAGTACTTC
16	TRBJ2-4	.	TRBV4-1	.	CASSQRAQGAKNIQYF	TGCGCCAGCAGCCAGAGGGCACAGGGAGCCAAAAACATTCAGTACTTC
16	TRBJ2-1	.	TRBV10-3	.	CAISEATPRSYNEQFF	TGTGCCATCAGTGAAGCGACCCCCCGCTCCTATAATGAGCAGTTCTTC
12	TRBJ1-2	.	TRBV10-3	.	CAISLQGYGYTF	TGTGCCATCAGCTTACAGGGATATGGCTACACCTTC
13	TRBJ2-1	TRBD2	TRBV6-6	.	CASSYGGDYRQFF	TGTGCCAGCAGTTACGGGGGGGACTATAGGCAGTTCTTC
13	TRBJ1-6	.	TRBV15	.	CATSSQGNSPLHF	TGTGCCACCAGCTCTCAGGGGAATTCCCCCCTCCACTTT
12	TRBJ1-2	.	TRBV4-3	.	CASSQDRYGYTF	TGCGCCAGCAGCCAAGACCGCTATGGCTACACCTTC